This passage covers 22 T cell receptor beta chains from one sample sequenced in a study of T cells after yellow fever vaccination. MiXCR, applied by TCRdb to the 5' RACE reads, yields one record per CDR3 protein. The data hold roughly 500,000 distinct CDR3 sequences, with 15% to 20% observed a single time. Sequencing used PBMCs, obtained 15 days after the yellow fever booster vaccination. These receptor sequences come from a man aged 30 to 39 who received the YFV17D yellow fever vaccine.

This chain connects TRBV5-1 to TRBJ1-6, with 8 bases identical to TRBD1. Losses at the gene ends were 5 bases for V and 7 bases for J; bases not matched to a gene: 11. Germline CDR1 and CDR2: SGHRS and YFSETQ. The CDR3 is 16 residues long. CDR3 sequence reads: CASRETGAQGNSPLHF. The CDR3 region has the DNA TGCGCCAGCAGGGAGACAGGGGCGCAGGGGAATTCACCCCTCCACTTT.

The chain uses TRBV2 and TRBJ2-7, with 8 bases aligning to TRBD1. CDR1 SNHLY and CDR2 FYNNEI come from the germline V gene. Trimming cost V 8 bases and J 0 bases; bases outside gene matches: 9. The CDR3 runs 15 residues. Written as DNA, the CDR3 is TGTGCCAGCCTCACCGCCGGACAGGGCTCCTACGAGCAGTACTTC. Protein: CASLTAGQGSYEQYF.

This clonotype was seen at least ten times. This sequence joins TRBV7-2 and TRBJ2-7; D is possibly TRBD1 (5 bases). Per germline, CDR1 SGHTA and CDR2 FQGNSA. The CDR3 is 13 amino acids. Trimming removed 3 bases from V and 4 bases from J, with 10 bases in between. The DNA of the CDR3 is TGTGCCAGCAGCTTGGGGCAAAGGTACGAGCAGTACTTC. Its protein product is CASSLGQRYEQYF.

The J gene is TRBJ1-2, the V gene TRBV2; unclear D gene. Between the trimmed V and J ends, which lost 6 bases and 4 bases, there was a span of 15 bases. Germline CDR1 reads SNHLY; CDR2 reads FYNNEI. The CDR3 runs to 14 residues. CDR3 sequence reads: CASRLDGSAYGYTF. In DNA form, the CDR3 reads TGTGCCAGCAGGTTGGACGGGTCAGCCTATGGCTACACCTTC.

This clonotype was counted only a few times. The V call is TRBV7-2, the J call TRBJ2-5; 7 positions agree with TRBD1. CDR3 length: 16 residues. The V gene's germline CDR1 is SGHTA and CDR2 FQGNSA. The junction had 10 bases not matched to a gene; V was cut back by 1 base and J by 5 bases. The CDR3 is CASSLVSSGGRETQYF. The DNA of the CDR3 is TGTGCCAGCAGCTTAGTATCGTCAGGGGGACGCGAGACCCAGTACTTC.

This clonotype was seen many times. The gene calls are TRBV18 and TRBJ2-7; 7 nucleotides agree with TRBD2. This CDR3 spans 13 amino acids. The J segment lost 3 bases and the V segment lost 3 bases, leaving 2 bases of the junction unmatched. Looked up from germline, CDR1 is KGHSH and CDR2 is LQKENI. CDR3 region: CASSPPGGYEQYF. CDR3 nucleotides: TGTGCCAGCTCACCGCCGGGGGGCTACGAGCAGTACTTC. Based on the CDR3 plus reference TRBV18 and TRBJ2-7, the full variable domain is NAGVMQNPRHLVRRRGQEARLRCSPMKGHSHVYWYRQLPEEGLKFMVYLQKENIIDESGMPKERFSAEFPKEGPSILRIQQVVRGDSAAYFCASSPPGGYEQYFGPGTRLTVT.

This clonotype appeared a few times. The chain links TRBV4-3 to TRBJ2-2; D is undetermined. Deletions cut 2 bases from V and 6 bases from J, with 7 bases between. CDR3 length: 13 amino acids. Germline V gene sequence: CDR1 LGHNA, CDR2 YSLEER. CDR3 loop: CASSQYGAGELFF. The CDR3 DNA follows: TGCGCCAGCAGCCAATATGGGGCCGGGGAGCTGTTTTTT.

The rearrangement uses TRBV29-1 and TRBJ2-2, with D perhaps TRBD1 (5 bases). Germline V gene lookup returns CDR1 SQVTM and CDR2 ANQGSEA. This CDR3 is 12 amino acids long. V lost 4 bases to trimming and J lost 5 bases, with 8 bases between them. The CDR3 DNA follows: TGCAGCGTTGTCCCAGGGACCGGGGAGCTGTTTTTT. This translates into CSVVPGTGELFF.

This clonotype showed up just a few times. V gene TRBV10-3 combines with J gene TRBJ2-1, with D possibly TRBD1 on 6 matching bases. The germline V gene encodes CDR1 ENHRY and CDR2 SYGVKD. This CDR3 has 14 residues. V lost 7 bases and J 9 bases, leaving 19 bases between the germline ends. CDR3 in amino acids: CAIMGKGTFGEQFF. The CDR3 coding sequence is TGTGCCATCATGGGGAAGGGGACATTTGGTGAGCAGTTCTTC.

This clonotype was counted a few times. The rearrangement uses TRBV20-1 and TRBJ2-2; D not resolved. This CDR3 comprises 13 residues. CDR1 and CDR2 (germline): DFQATT, SNEGSKA (reference sequence). V was trimmed by 3 bases and J by 0 bases, leaving 5 bases between them. CDR3 sequence (DNA): TGCAGTGCTAGTCTGGCGAACACCGGGGAGCTGTTTTTT. This encodes CSASLANTGELFF.

This clonotype was counted a few times. The DNA for the CDR3 is TGTGCCAGCAGTTTTCGGGCTAGCGGGAGGGCCGGGACCCAGTACTTC. This sequence encodes CASSFRASGRAGTQYF. The J gene is TRBJ2-5, the V gene TRBV27, with 12 positions matching TRBD2. V was clipped by 3 bases and J by 7 bases; unmatched bases: 9. The CDR3 contains 16 residues. Germline V gives CDR1 MNHEY, CDR2 SMNVEV (reference sequence).

The J gene is TRBJ2-7, the V gene TRBV12-3 or TRBV12-4; maybe TRBD2 (6 bases). The CDR3 has 14 residues. V was cut by 3 bases and J by 4 bases, with 13 bases left in between. CDR3 loop: CASSLGLNLYEQYF. DNA for the CDR3: TGTGCCAGCAGTTTGGGACTTAATCTGTACGAGCAGTACTTC.

This rearrangement joins TRBV20-1 to TRBJ2-1, with 12 positions matching TRBD2. Germline V gene lookup returns CDR1 DFQATT and CDR2 SNEGSKA (reference sequence). The trim removed 3 bases at V and 0 bases at J, leaving 9 bases unmatched. This CDR3 has 18 residues. CDR3 region: CSASQLAGGPSSYNEQFF. CDR3 DNA sequence: TGCAGTGCTAGCCAACTAGCGGGAGGCCCGAGCTCCTACAATGAGCAGTTCTTC.

This clonotype showed up just a few times. The gene calls are TRBV12-3 or TRBV12-4 and TRBJ1-4; possible D gene TRBD1, 6 bases. Trimming stripped 6 bases from V and 6 bases from J, with 14 bases between. This CDR3 spans 14 amino acids. The CDR3 sequence is CASRPGEGHEKLFF. The CDR3 DNA reads TGTGCCAGCAGGCCAGGGGAGGGCCATGAAAAACTGTTTTTT.

This chain links TRBV10-3 with TRBJ1-6, with D possibly being TRBD1 (6 bases). V gave up 11 bases and J gave up 6 bases, with 17 bases separating them. Germline V gene sequence: CDR1 ENHRY, CDR2 SYGVKD. This CDR3 region has 14 residues. CDR3 DNA sequence: TGTGCCTCAAGGGGGGTCGGGGTTAATTCACCCCTCCACTTT. Translating it yields CASRGVGVNSPLHF.

The V call is TRBV9, the J call TRBJ2-2; a possible D gene is TRBD1 (5 bases). This CDR3 region has 15 residues. Trimming stripped 0 bases from V and 7 bases from J, with 13 bases between. Germline V gene sequence: CDR1 SGDLS, CDR2 YYNGEE. The CDR3 protein is CASSVGAGWNGELFF. The CDR3 coding sequence is TGTGCCAGCAGCGTAGGGGCAGGGTGGAACGGGGAGCTGTTTTTT.

This clonotype has more than one count but fewer than ten. The chain has TRBV20-1 and TRBJ2-3; the match to TRBD2 covers 12 bases. The germline gives CDR1 DFQATT, CDR2 SNEGSKA (reference sequence). V shed 2 bases and J 5 bases; nucleotides not matched to a gene: 5. This CDR3 is 15 amino acids long. The CDR3 nucleotides are TGCAGTGCTAGACGACTAGCGGGAGCTCGAGATACGCAGTATTTT. This translates into CSARRLAGARDTQYF.

This clonotype was found a few times. The J gene is TRBJ2-7, the V gene TRBV6-2 or TRBV6-3; TRBD1 might be the D (6 bases). Germline loops: CDR1 MNHEY, CDR2 SVGEGT. Deletions cut 7 bases from V and 5 bases from J, with 18 bases between. CDR3 size: 14 residues. CDR3 protein: CASTGITGTHEQYF. For the CDR3, the DNA is TGTGCCAGCACGGGAATAACAGGGACCCACGAGCAGTACTTC.

The V gene is TRBV5-1, the J gene TRBJ2-1; unclear D gene. V lost 4 bases, J lost 0 bases, and 11 bases lay in between. Germline CDR1 and CDR2: SGHRS and YFSETQ. This CDR3 contains 15 residues. The CDR3 DNA follows: TGCGCCAGCAGCAGCCAAGTGGACTCCTACAATGAGCAGTTCTTC. It specifies CASSSQVDSYNEQFF.

The CDR3 coding sequence is TGTGCCAGCAGCATGGACCGATGGGAGACCCAGTACTTC. Translating gives CASSMDRWETQYF. The gene calls are TRBV7-9 and TRBJ2-5, with D unclear. Germline CDR1 reads SEHNR; CDR2 reads FQNEAQ (reference sequence). The CDR3 runs 13 residues. With 5 bases removed from V and 5 bases from J, the gap between germline ends came to 12 bases. The full variable domain, in which reference TRBV7-9 and TRBJ2-5 provide the parts outside the CDR3, is DTGVSQNPRHKITKRGQNVTFRCDPISEHNRLYWYRQTLGQGPEFLTYFQNEAQLEKSRLLSDRFSAERPKGSFSTLEIQRTEQGDSAMYLCASSMDRWETQYFGPGTRLLVL.

This clonotype was detected a few times. CDR3 coding DNA: TGTGCCAGCAGTTTGGGGAGGGGCCGCGAATCGCCCCAGCATTTT. Encoded protein: CASSLGRGRESPQHF. The chain recombines TRBV12-3 or TRBV12-4 with TRBJ1-5; possibly TRBD1 for D (5 bases). The CDR3 has 15 amino acids. V was clipped by 3 bases and J by 9 bases, with 18 bases between them.

The chain is built from TRBV28 and TRBJ2-4; TRBD2 matches 8 bases. V gave up 4 bases and J gave up 8 bases; unmatched junction bases: 10. The CDR3 length is 15 residues. Germline V CDR1 and CDR2: MDHEN, SYDVKM. CDR3 DNA sequence: TGTGCCAGCAGTTCCAATAGCGGGAAAAGAGACATTCAGTACTTC. This codes for CASSSNSGKRDIQYF.